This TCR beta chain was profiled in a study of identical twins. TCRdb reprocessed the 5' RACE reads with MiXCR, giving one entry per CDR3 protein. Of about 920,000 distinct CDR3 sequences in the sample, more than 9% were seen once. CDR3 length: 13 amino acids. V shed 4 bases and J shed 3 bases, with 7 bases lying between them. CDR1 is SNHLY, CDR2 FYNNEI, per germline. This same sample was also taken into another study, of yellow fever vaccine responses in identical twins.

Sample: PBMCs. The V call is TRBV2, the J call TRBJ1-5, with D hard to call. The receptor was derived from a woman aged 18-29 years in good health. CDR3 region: CASSGSNNQPQHF. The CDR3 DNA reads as TGTGCCAGCAGTGGATCAAACAATCAGCCCCAGCATTTT.